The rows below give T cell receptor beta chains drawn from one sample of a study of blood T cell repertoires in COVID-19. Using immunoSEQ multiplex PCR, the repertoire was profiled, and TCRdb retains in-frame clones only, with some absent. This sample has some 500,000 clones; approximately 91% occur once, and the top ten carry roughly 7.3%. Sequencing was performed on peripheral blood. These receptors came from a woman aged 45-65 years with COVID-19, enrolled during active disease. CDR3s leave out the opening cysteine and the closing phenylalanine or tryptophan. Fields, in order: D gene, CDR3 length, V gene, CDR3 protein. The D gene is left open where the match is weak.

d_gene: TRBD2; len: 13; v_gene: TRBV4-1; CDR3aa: ASSQDRGGLETQY
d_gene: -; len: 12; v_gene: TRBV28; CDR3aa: ASTVFGGNYGYT
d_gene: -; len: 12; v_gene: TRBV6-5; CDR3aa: ASSPTANTGELF
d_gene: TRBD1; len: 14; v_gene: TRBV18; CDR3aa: ASSPGVTGPTGELF
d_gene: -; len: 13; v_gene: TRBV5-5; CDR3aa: ASSSLAGSGNTIY
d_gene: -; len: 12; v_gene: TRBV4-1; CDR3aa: ASSHRPRANEAF
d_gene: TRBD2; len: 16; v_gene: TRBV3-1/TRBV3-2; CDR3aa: ASSQVGLAGGINGELF
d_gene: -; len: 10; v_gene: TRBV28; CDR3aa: ASSPGRGGYT
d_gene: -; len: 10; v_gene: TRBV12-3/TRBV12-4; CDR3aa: ASSLSPNGYT
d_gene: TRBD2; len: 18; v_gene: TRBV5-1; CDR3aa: ASSARLAGGPGSGTDTQY
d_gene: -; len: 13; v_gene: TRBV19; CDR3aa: ASSILQGNREKLF
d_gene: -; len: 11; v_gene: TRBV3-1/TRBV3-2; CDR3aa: ASSYTLTDGYT